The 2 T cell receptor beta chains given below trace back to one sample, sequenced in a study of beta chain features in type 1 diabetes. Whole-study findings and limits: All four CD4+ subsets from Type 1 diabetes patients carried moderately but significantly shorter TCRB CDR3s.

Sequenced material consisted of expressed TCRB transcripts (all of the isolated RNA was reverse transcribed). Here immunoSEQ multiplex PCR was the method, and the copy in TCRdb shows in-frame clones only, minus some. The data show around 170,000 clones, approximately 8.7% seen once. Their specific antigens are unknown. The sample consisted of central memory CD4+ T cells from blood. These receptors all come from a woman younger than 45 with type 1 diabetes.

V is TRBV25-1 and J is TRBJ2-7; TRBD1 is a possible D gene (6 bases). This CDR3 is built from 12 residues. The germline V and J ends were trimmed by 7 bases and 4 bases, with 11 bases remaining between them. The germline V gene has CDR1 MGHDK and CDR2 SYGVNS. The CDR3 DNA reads TGTGCCAGCACCGGACAGAGTTACGAGCAGTACTTC. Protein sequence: CASTGQSYEQYF.

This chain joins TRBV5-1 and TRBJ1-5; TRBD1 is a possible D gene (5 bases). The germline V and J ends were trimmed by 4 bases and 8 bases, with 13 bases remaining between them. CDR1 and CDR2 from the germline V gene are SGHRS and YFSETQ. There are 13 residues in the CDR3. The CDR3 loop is CASSITGEEPQHF. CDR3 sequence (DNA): TGCGCCAGCAGCATAACAGGAGAGGAGCCCCAGCATTTT.